One sample yielded the 13 T cell receptor beta chains listed below, sequenced in a study of blood T cell repertoires in COVID-19. TCRdb's copy holds only in-frame clones and misses some; the assay was immunoSEQ multiplex PCR. The table shows fewer than 200,000 clones, with about 80% occurring only once. Sequenced material: peripheral blood. These receptors were taken from a woman between 35 and 50 years old with COVID-19, enrolled during active disease.

This chain links TRBV5-1 with TRBJ2-1; 7 bases fit TRBD2. V lost 2 bases, J lost 7 bases, and 9 bases stayed unmatched. CDR1 and CDR2 from the germline V gene are SGHRS and YFSETQ. The CDR3 is 15 amino acids. This CDR3 reads CASSLLASGRNEQFF. CDR3 nucleotides: TGCGCCAGCAGCTTACTGGCTAGCGGTAGGAATGAGCAGTTCTTC.

The genes are TRBV30 and TRBJ1-3, with unresolved D. Germline V lookup: CDR1 GTSNPN, CDR2 SVGIG (reference sequence). The CDR3 loop spans 12 amino acids. V was shortened by 5 bases and J by 4 bases, with 9 bases between the two germline ends. Written as DNA, the CDR3 is TGTGCCTGGGTAGTATCGGGAAACACCATATATTTT. Residues: CAWVVSGNTIYF.

The chain combines TRBV10-2 with TRBJ1-1; 7 bases line up with TRBD1. This CDR3 has 15 residues. After removal of 2 bases from V and 0 bases from J, the junction contained 3 bases not matched to a gene. Germline CDR1 WSHSY, CDR2 SAAADI. In DNA form, the CDR3 reads TGCGCCAGCAGTGAGCCCGGACAGGTGAACACTGAAGCTTTCTTT. Translated, it gives CASSEPGQVNTEAFF.

The V gene is TRBV5-8, the J gene TRBJ1-2; D uncertain. CDR3 length: 13 residues. In germline, CDR1 is SGHTS, CDR2 YDEGEE. Trimming took 3 bases from V and 4 from J, leaving 10 bases between them. In DNA form, the CDR3 reads TGTGCCAGCAGCTCGGAGAGATTCTATGGCTACACCTTC. This gives the protein CASSSERFYGYTF.

The chain uses TRBV15 and TRBJ1-5, with D unclear. Trimming took 3 bases from V and 0 from J, leaving 9 bases between them. Germline V gene lookup returns CDR1 LNHNV and CDR2 YYDKDF (reference sequence). The CDR3 runs 15 residues. CDR3 sequence reads: CATSRRGDSNQPQHF. The CDR3 nucleotides read TGTGCCACCAGCAGGAGAGGAGATAGCAATCAGCCCCAGCATTTT. Supplemented by reference TRBV15 and TRBJ1-5, the full variable domain reads DAMVIQNPRYQVTQFGKPVTLSCSQTLNHNVMYWYQQKSSQAPKLLFHYYDKDFNNEADTPDNFQSRRPNTSFCFLDIRSPGLGDTAMYLCATSRRGDSNQPQHFGDGTRLSIL.

This chain connects TRBV5-1 to TRBJ2-7; 10 bases map to TRBD1. The V gene's germline CDR1 is SGHRS and CDR2 YFSETQ. There are 13 residues in the CDR3. Trimming took 5 bases from V and 4 from J; bases not matched to a gene: 3. DNA for the CDR3: TGCGCCAGCAGACGGGACAGGGGTTACGAGCAGTACTTC. Residues: CASRRDRGYEQYF.

The genes are TRBV6-5 and TRBJ1-1; a possible D gene is TRBD1 (5 bases). CDR3 length: 12 residues. Per germline, CDR1 MNHEY and CDR2 SVGAGI. The ends were cut back, 5 bases at V and 5 bases at J, with 9 bases in the middle. The CDR3 protein is CASSRGGTEAFF. The CDR3 bases are TGTGCCAGCAGTCGGGGGGGAACTGAAGCTTTCTTT.

The J gene is TRBJ1-2, the V gene TRBV3-1 (or the pseudogene TRBV3-2), with 8 bases identical to TRBD1. This CDR3 spans 14 amino acids. Germline values: CDR1 LGHDT, CDR2 YNNKEL (reference sequence). Trimming took 4 bases from V and 6 from J; bases not matched to a gene: 7. Written as DNA, the CDR3 is TGTGCCAGCAGCCCCAAGGTACAGGGGGATGGCTACACCTTC. Translated: CASSPKVQGDGYTF.

V usage is TRBV9 and J usage is TRBJ2-3; D is perhaps TRBD1 (6 bases). The CDR3 runs to 15 residues. Trimming removed 5 bases at V and 2 bases at J, with 15 bases between. Germline assignment: CDR1 SGDLS and CDR2 YYNGEE. The CDR3 is CASSTNRENTDTQYF. In nucleotides, the CDR3 is TGTGCCAGCAGTACCAACAGGGAAAACACAGATACGCAGTATTTT.

The chain has TRBV5-1 and TRBJ2-3; D is unresolved. Germline CDR1 SGHRS, CDR2 YFSETQ. The CDR3 length is 13 residues. Trimming cost V 8 bases and J 1 base, with 11 bases left between them. The CDR3 loop reads CASRSLGTDTQYF. CDR3 bases: TGCGCCAGTAGATCTTTGGGCACAGATACGCAGTATTTT.

The rearrangement links TRBV24-1 to TRBJ1-3; tentative D call: TRBD1 (5 bases). CDR3 size: 13 residues. Germline values: CDR1 KGHDR, CDR2 SFDVKD. V was cut by 9 bases and J by 3 bases, with 11 bases left in between. The CDR3 reads CATLPGYGNTIYF. In DNA form, the CDR3 reads TGTGCCACCCTACCAGGGTATGGAAACACCATATATTTT.

The rearrangement links TRBV11-2 to TRBJ2-2, with TRBD2 identical over 9 bases. The germline V gene has CDR1 SGHAT and CDR2 FQNNGV. J gave up 6 bases and V 0 bases, and 14 bases lay outside the gene matches. The CDR3 extends over 19 amino acids. Here the CDR3 DNA reads TGTGCCAGCAGCTTAGATTTACTAGCGGGCTCCATTCAGGCCGGGGAGCTGTTTTTT. Translated, it gives CASSLDLLAGSIQAGELFF.

V gene TRBV2 combines with J gene TRBJ1-1; no clear D gene. Per germline, CDR1 SNHLY and CDR2 FYNNEI. The germline V and J ends were trimmed by 7 bases and 0 bases, with 12 bases remaining between them. The CDR3 is 14 residues long. The CDR3 region is CASTPRRVNTEAFF. The CDR3 DNA sequence: TGTGCCAGCACCCCAAGACGGGTGAACACTGAAGCTTTCTTT.